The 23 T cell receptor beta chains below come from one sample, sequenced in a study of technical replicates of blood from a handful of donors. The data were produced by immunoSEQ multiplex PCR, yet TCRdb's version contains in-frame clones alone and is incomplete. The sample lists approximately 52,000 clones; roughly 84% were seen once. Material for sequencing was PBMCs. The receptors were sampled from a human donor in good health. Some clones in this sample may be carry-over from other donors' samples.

This CDR3 reads CASSLGQHSNEKLFF. The CDR3 nucleotides are TGTGCCAGCAGCTTAGGGCAGCACAGTAATGAAAAACTGTTTTTT. This chain connects TRBV7-9 to TRBJ1-4; no clear D gene. The CDR3 is made up of 15 amino acids. Trimming pared 1 base from V and 4 bases from J, leaving 10 bases between. Looked up from germline, CDR1 is SEHNR and CDR2 is FQNEAQ (reference sequence).

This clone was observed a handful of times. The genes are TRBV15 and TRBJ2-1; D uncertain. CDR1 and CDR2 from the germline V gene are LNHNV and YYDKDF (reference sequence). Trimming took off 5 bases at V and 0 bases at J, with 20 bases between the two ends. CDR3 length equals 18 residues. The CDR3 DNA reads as TGTGCCACCAGCCCGGTTGTGGTTCGACCTAGCTCCTACAATGAGCAGTTCTTC. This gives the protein CATSPVVVRPSSYNEQFF.

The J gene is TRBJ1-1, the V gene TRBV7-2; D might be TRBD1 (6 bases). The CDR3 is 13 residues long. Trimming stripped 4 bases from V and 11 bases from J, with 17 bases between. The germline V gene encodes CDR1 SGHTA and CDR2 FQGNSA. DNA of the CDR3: TGTGCCAGCAGCTCAGAGTGGGGGCAGAGGGCTTTCTTT. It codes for CASSSEWGQRAFF.

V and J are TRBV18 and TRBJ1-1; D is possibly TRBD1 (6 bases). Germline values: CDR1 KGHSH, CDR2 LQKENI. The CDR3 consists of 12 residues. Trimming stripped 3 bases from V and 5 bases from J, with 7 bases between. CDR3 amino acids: CASSPQGTEAFF. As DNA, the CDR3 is TGTGCCAGCTCACCTCAGGGGACTGAAGCTTTCTTT.

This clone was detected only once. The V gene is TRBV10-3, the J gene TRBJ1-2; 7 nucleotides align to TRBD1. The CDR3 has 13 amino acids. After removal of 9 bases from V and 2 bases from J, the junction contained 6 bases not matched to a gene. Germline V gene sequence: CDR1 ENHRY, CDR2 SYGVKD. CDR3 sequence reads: CAISWTGNYGYTF. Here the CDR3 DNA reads TGTGCCATAAGTTGGACAGGAAACTATGGCTACACCTTC.

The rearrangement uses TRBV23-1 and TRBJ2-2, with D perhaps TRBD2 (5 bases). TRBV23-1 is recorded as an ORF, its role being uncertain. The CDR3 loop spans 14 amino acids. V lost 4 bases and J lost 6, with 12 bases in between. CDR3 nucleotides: TGCGCCAGCAGTCTCCTTCCCGGGGCCGGGGAGCTGTTTTTT. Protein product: CASSLLPGAGELFF.

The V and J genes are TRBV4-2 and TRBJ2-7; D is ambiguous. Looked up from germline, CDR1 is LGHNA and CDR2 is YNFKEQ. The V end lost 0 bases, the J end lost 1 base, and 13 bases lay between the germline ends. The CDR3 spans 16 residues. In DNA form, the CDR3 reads TGTGCCAGCAGCCAAGATGCGGCTACGATATCCTACGAGCAGTACTTC. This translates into CASSQDAATISYEQYF.

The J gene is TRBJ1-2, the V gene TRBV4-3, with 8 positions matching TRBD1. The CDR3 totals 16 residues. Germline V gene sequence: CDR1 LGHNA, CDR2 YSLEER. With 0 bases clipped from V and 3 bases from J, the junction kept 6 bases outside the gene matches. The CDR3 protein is CASSQDWTGLYYGYTF. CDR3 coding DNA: TGCGCCAGCAGCCAAGATTGGACAGGGCTTTACTATGGCTACACCTTC.

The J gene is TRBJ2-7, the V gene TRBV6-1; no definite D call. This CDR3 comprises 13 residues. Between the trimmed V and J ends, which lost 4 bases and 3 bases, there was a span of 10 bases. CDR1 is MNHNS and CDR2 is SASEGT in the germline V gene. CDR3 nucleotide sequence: TGTGCCAGCAGTGCCACACCCTTCTACGAGCAGTACTTC. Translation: CASSATPFYEQYF.

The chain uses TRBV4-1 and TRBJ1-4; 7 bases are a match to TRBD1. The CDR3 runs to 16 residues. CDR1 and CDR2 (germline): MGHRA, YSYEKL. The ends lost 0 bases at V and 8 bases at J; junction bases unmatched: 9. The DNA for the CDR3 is TGCGCCAGCAGCCAAGATTATAGGGGGCGCCGGGAAAAACTGTTTTTT. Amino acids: CASSQDYRGRREKLFF.

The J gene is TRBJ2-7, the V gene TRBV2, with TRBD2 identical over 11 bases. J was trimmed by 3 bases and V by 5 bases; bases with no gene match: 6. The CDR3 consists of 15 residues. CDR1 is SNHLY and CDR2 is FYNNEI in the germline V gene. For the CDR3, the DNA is TGTGCCAGCAGTCAACTTGGACTAGCGGGCTACGAGCAGTACTTC. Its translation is CASSQLGLAGYEQYF.

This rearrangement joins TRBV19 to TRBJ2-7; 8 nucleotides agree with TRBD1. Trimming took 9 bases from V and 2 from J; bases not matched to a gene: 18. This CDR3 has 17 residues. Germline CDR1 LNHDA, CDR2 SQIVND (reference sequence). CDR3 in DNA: TGTGCCAGCAGACCTACCAGGGGGCATGGGGGCCCCTACGAGCAGTACTTC. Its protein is CASRPTRGHGGPYEQYF.

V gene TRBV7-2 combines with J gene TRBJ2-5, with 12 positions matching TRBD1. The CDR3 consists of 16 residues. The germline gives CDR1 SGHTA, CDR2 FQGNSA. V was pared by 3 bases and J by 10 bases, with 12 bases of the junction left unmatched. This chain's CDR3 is CASSLDPGQGARGQYF. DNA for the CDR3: TGTGCCAGCAGCTTGGATCCGGGACAGGGGGCAAGGGGCCAGTACTTC.

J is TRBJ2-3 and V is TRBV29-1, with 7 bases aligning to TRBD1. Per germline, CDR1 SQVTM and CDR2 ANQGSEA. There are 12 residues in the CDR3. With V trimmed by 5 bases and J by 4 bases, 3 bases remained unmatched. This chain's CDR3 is CSVPQGADTQYF. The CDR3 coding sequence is TGCAGCGTTCCTCAGGGGGCAGATACGCAGTATTTT.

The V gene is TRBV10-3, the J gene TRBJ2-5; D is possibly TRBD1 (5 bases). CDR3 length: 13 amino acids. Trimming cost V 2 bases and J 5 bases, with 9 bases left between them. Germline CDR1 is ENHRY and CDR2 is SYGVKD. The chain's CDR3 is CAISEAAGETQYF. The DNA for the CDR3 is TGTGCCATCAGTGAGGCAGCAGGGGAGACCCAGTACTTC.

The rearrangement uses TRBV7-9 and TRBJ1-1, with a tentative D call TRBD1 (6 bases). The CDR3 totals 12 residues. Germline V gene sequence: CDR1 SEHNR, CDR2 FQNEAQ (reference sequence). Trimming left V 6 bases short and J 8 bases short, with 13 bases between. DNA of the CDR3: TGTGCCAGCAGTAAGGGGGGGGCCGAAGCTTTCTTT. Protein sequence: CASSKGGAEAFF. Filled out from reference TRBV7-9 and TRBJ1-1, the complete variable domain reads DTGVSQNPRHKITKRGQNVTFRCDPISEHNRLYWYRQTLGQGPEFLTYFQNEAQLEKSRLLSDRFSAERPKGSFSTLEIQRTEQGDSAMYLCASSKGGAEAFFGQGTRLTVV.

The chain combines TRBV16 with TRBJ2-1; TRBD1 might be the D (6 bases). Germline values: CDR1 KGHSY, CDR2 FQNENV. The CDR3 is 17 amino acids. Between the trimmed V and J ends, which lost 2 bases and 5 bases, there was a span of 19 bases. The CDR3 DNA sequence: TGTGCCAGCAGCCAAAGTCGCTTTGCAGGGGTCAACAATGAGCAGTTCTTC. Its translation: CASSQSRFAGVNNEQFF.

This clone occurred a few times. CDR3 coding DNA: TGTGCCAGCAGTGAACTTGGTAGGGGCAGGGGAAGCACTGAAGCTTTCTTT. This sequence encodes CASSELGRGRGSTEAFF. The genes are TRBV6-1 and TRBJ1-1; D is perhaps TRBD1 (6 bases). Germline V gives CDR1 MNHNS, CDR2 SASEGT. The CDR3 is 17 amino acids. V was shortened by 2 bases and J by 4 bases, with 20 bases between the two germline ends.

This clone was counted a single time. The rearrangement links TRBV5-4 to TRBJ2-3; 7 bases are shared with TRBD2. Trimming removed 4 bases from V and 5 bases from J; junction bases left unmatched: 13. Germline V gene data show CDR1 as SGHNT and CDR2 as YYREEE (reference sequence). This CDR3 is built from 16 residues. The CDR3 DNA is TGTGCCAGCAGCCCTGGTGGGCGGGAGAAGGAAGATACGCAGTATTTT. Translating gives CASSPGGREKEDTQYF.

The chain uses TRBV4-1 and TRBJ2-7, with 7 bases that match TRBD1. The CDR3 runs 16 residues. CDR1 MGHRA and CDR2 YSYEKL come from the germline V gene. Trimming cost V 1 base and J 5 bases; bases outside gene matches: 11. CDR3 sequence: CASSQGTTGHWDEQYF. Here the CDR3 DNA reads TGCGCCAGCAGCCAAGGCACGACAGGGCACTGGGACGAGCAGTACTTC.

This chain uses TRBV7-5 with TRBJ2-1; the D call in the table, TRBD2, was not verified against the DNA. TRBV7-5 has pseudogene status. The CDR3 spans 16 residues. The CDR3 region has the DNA TGTGTCAGAAGCTTAGTACTGGCGGGCTCCTACAATGAGCAGTTCTTC. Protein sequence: CVRSLVLAGSYNEQFF.

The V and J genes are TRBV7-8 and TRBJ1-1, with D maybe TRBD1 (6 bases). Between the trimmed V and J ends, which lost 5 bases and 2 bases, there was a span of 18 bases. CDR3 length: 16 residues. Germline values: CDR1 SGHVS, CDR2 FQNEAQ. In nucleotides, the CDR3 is TGTGCCAGCAGCCACCTCCGGGACACCTTTAACACTGAAGCTTTCTTT. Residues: CASSHLRDTFNTEAFF.

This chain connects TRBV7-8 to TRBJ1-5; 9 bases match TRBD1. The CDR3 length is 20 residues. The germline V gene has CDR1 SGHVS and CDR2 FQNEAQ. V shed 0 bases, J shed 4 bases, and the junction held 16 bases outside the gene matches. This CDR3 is CASSLATGGYRGLRNQPQHF. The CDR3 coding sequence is TGTGCCAGCAGCTTAGCTACGGGGGGGTACAGGGGGCTGCGTAATCAGCCCCAGCATTTT.